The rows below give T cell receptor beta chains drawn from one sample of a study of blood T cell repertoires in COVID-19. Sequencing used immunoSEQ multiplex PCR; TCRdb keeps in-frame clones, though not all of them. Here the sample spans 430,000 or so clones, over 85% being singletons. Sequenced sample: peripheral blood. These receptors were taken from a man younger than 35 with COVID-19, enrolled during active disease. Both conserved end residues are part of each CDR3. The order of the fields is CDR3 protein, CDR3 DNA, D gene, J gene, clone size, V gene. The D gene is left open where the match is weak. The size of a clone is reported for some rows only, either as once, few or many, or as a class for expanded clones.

CDR3aa: CASRPGVGTDTQYF
CDR3nt: TGTGCCAGCAGACCAGGGGTGGGAACAGATACGCAGTATTTT
d_gene: NA
j_gene: TRBJ2-3
abundance: NA
v_gene: TRBV11-2

CDR3aa: CASSGLKGQGATGGELFF
CDR3nt: TGTGCCAGCAGCGGACTTAAGGGACAGGGGGCTACGGGCGGGGAGCTGTTTTTT
d_gene: TRBD1
j_gene: TRBJ2-2
abundance: NA
v_gene: TRBV9

CDR3aa: CSRTGPTEAFF
CDR3nt: TGCAGTAGGACAGGGCCCACTGAAGCTTTCTTT
d_gene: TRBD1
j_gene: TRBJ1-1
abundance: NA
v_gene: TRBV20-1

CDR3aa: CASSQSPVVWSTEAFF
CDR3nt: TGTGCCAGCAGCCAATCCCCCGTGGTCTGGAGCACTGAAGCTTTCTTT
d_gene: NA
j_gene: TRBJ1-1
abundance: NA
v_gene: TRBV3-1/TRBV3-2

CDR3aa: CASSLVGGTSGNYEQYF
CDR3nt: TGTGCCAGCAGCTTAGTGGGGGGGACTAGCGGGAATTACGAGCAGTACTTC
d_gene: TRBD2
j_gene: TRBJ2-7
abundance: NA
v_gene: TRBV7-6

CDR3aa: CASSTGQVTNQPQHF
CDR3nt: TGTGCCAGTAGTACAGGACAGGTTACAAATCAGCCCCAGCATTTT
d_gene: TRBD1
j_gene: TRBJ1-5
abundance: once
v_gene: TRBV19

CDR3aa: CASSSPPTGSGETQYF
CDR3nt: TGTGCCAGCAGCTCTCCCCCGACAGGGTCCGGAGAGACCCAGTACTTC
d_gene: TRBD1
j_gene: TRBJ2-5
abundance: NA
v_gene: TRBV5-4

CDR3aa: CASSLTDRSAQQYF
CDR3nt: TGCGCCAGCAGCTTGACTGACAGGTCCGCTCAGCAGTACTTC
d_gene: NA
j_gene: TRBJ2-7
abundance: once
v_gene: TRBV5-1

CDR3aa: CASSPQTGSEKLFF
CDR3nt: TGTGCCAGCAGCCCGCAGACAGGGAGTGAAAAACTGTTTTTT
d_gene: TRBD1
j_gene: TRBJ1-4
abundance: few
v_gene: TRBV7-8

CDR3aa: CASSFQGASGYTF
CDR3nt: TGTGCCAGCAGCTTTCAGGGGGCGAGCGGCTACACCTTC
d_gene: TRBD1
j_gene: TRBJ1-2
abundance: NA
v_gene: TRBV11-3

CDR3aa: CASRLQGRNTIYF
CDR3nt: TGTGCCAGCAGATTACAGGGTCGGAACACCATATATTTT
d_gene: NA
j_gene: TRBJ1-3
abundance: NA
v_gene: TRBV12-3/TRBV12-4

CDR3aa: CASSSKTGVDSPLHF
CDR3nt: TGTGCCAGCAGCTCCAAGACAGGGGTTGATTCACCCCTCCACTTT
d_gene: TRBD1
j_gene: TRBJ1-6
abundance: NA
v_gene: TRBV7-9

CDR3aa: CASSLAGGGGTYEQYF
CDR3nt: TGTGCCAGCAGCTTAGCGGGCGGGGGGGGGACCTACGAGCAGTACTTC
d_gene: TRBD2
j_gene: TRBJ2-7
abundance: NA
v_gene: TRBV7-8

CDR3aa: CASSALRGGISMNTGELFF
CDR3nt: TGTGCCAGTAGTGCCCTTAGGGGCGGGATTTCCATGAACACCGGGGAGCTGTTTTTT
d_gene: NA
j_gene: TRBJ2-2
abundance: once
v_gene: TRBV19

CDR3aa: CASSQERLAGLETGELFF
CDR3nt: TGCGCCAGCAGCCAAGAGAGGTTAGCGGGACTTGAGACCGGGGAGCTGTTTTTT
d_gene: TRBD2
j_gene: TRBJ2-2
abundance: NA
v_gene: TRBV4-1

CDR3aa: CASSIDTDRGYTGELFF
CDR3nt: TGTGCCAGTAGTATAGATACGGACAGGGGATACACCGGGGAGCTGTTTTTT
d_gene: TRBD1
j_gene: TRBJ2-2
abundance: NA
v_gene: TRBV19

CDR3aa: CASSSKAAGEGEQYF
CDR3nt: TGTGCCAGCAGCTCAAAGGCAGCGGGAGAGGGCGAGCAGTACTTC
d_gene: TRBD2
j_gene: TRBJ2-7
abundance: NA
v_gene: TRBV11-3

CDR3aa: CAWVGVYGYTF
CDR3nt: TGTGCCTGGGTAGGGGTCTATGGCTACACCTTC
d_gene: NA
j_gene: TRBJ1-2
abundance: NA
v_gene: TRBV30

CDR3aa: CASSPYTTANTEAFF
CDR3nt: TGCGCCAGCAGCCCTTATACGACAGCAAACACTGAAGCTTTCTTT
d_gene: NA
j_gene: TRBJ1-1
abundance: NA
v_gene: TRBV5-1

CDR3aa: CASSLLAGAEQYF
CDR3nt: TGTGCCAGCAGTTTACTGGCGGGAGCCGAGCAGTACTTC
d_gene: TRBD2
j_gene: TRBJ2-7
abundance: once
v_gene: TRBV28

CDR3aa: CASSPSAGPGTEAFF
CDR3nt: TGTGCCAGCTCACCATCTGCGGGGCCGGGCACTGAAGCTTTCTTT
d_gene: NA
j_gene: TRBJ1-1
abundance: NA
v_gene: TRBV18

CDR3aa: CASSLRERVTGELFF
CDR3nt: TGTGCCAGCAGTTTGCGGGAGCGGGTCACCGGGGAGCTGTTTTTT
d_gene: TRBD2
j_gene: TRBJ2-2
abundance: NA
v_gene: TRBV27

CDR3aa: CASSIDQGRSGELFF
CDR3nt: TGTGCCAGTAGTATAGATCAGGGGCGATCCGGGGAGCTGTTTTTT
d_gene: NA
j_gene: TRBJ2-2
abundance: NA
v_gene: TRBV19

CDR3aa: CASSQVVNTGELFF
CDR3nt: TGTGCCAGCAGCCAAGTCGTAAACACCGGGGAGCTGTTTTTT
d_gene: NA
j_gene: TRBJ2-2
abundance: NA
v_gene: TRBV14

CDR3aa: CASSTSGGVKTQYF
CDR3nt: TGTGCCAGCAGTACCAGCGGGGGGGTGAAGACCCAGTACTTC
d_gene: TRBD2
j_gene: TRBJ2-5
abundance: NA
v_gene: TRBV27

CDR3aa: CASSPRGGGKNTEAFF
CDR3nt: TGCGCCAGCAGTCCCAGAGGGGGGGGAAAAAACACTGAAGCTTTCTTT
d_gene: NA
j_gene: TRBJ1-1
abundance: NA
v_gene: TRBV23-1

CDR3aa: CAWRILAGGPVETQYF
CDR3nt: TGTGCCTGGAGGATACTAGCGGGAGGGCCGGTGGAGACCCAGTACTTC
d_gene: TRBD2
j_gene: TRBJ2-5
abundance: NA
v_gene: TRBV30

CDR3aa: CASSPGNSYEQYF
CDR3nt: TGTGCCAGCAGCCCAGGGAATTCCTACGAGCAGTACTTC
d_gene: NA
j_gene: TRBJ2-7
abundance: NA
v_gene: TRBV11-3

CDR3aa: CASSEALTGQPQHF
CDR3nt: TGTGCCAGCAGTGAAGCGTTGACAGGTCAGCCCCAGCATTTT
d_gene: NA
j_gene: TRBJ1-5
abundance: NA
v_gene: TRBV2

CDR3aa: CASNFGGSQPQHF
CDR3nt: TGTGCCAGCAATTTCGGGGGGTCGCAGCCCCAGCATTTT
d_gene: NA
j_gene: TRBJ1-5
abundance: NA
v_gene: TRBV12-3/TRBV12-4

CDR3aa: CASSWGQASGEAFF
CDR3nt: TGCGCCAGCAGCTGGGGACAGGCGTCGGGTGAAGCTTTCTTT
d_gene: TRBD1
j_gene: TRBJ1-1
abundance: NA
v_gene: TRBV5-1

CDR3aa: CASSQTGNQPQHF
CDR3nt: TGTGCCAGCAGCCAGACAGGGAATCAGCCCCAGCATTTT
d_gene: TRBD1
j_gene: TRBJ1-5
abundance: NA
v_gene: TRBV5-6

CDR3aa: CASSPGQPQETQYF
CDR3nt: TGCGCCAGCAGTCCGGGACAACCCCAAGAGACCCAGTACTTC
d_gene: NA
j_gene: TRBJ2-5
abundance: once
v_gene: TRBV5-1

CDR3aa: CASTSGGRSYNEQFF
CDR3nt: TGTGCCAGTACTTCAGGGGGCAGGTCCTACAATGAGCAGTTCTTC
d_gene: TRBD1
j_gene: TRBJ2-1
abundance: NA
v_gene: TRBV19

CDR3aa: CASSWGQGNQPQHF
CDR3nt: TGTGCCAGCAGCTGGGGCCAGGGCAATCAGCCCCAGCATTTT
d_gene: NA
j_gene: TRBJ1-5
abundance: NA
v_gene: TRBV5-4

CDR3aa: CASSLGQNTGELFF
CDR3nt: TGCGCCAGCAGCTTGGGACAGAACACCGGGGAGCTGTTTTTT
d_gene: NA
j_gene: TRBJ2-2
abundance: NA
v_gene: TRBV5-1

CDR3aa: CASRVTSTGELFF
CDR3nt: TGTGCCAGCAGAGTTACAAGTACCGGGGAGCTGTTTTTT
d_gene: NA
j_gene: TRBJ2-2
abundance: NA
v_gene: TRBV6-5

CDR3aa: CASSLAAYTDTQYF
CDR3nt: TGTGCCAGCAGCTTAGCTGCGTACACAGATACGCAGTATTTT
d_gene: NA
j_gene: TRBJ2-3
abundance: NA
v_gene: TRBV5-4

CDR3aa: CSVVSGAETQYF
CDR3nt: TGCAGCGTTGTTTCAGGGGCAGAGACCCAGTACTTC
d_gene: NA
j_gene: TRBJ2-5
abundance: NA
v_gene: TRBV29-1

CDR3aa: CASSLRDSRFSNQPQHF
CDR3nt: TGTGCCAGCAGCTTACGGGACAGTCGGTTCAGCAATCAGCCCCAGCATTTT
d_gene: TRBD1
j_gene: TRBJ1-5
abundance: many
v_gene: TRBV5-4

CDR3aa: CASSPGTGYEQYF
CDR3nt: TGTGCCAGCAGCCCCGGGACAGGGTACGAGCAGTACTTC
d_gene: TRBD1
j_gene: TRBJ2-7
abundance: NA
v_gene: TRBV3-1/TRBV3-2

CDR3aa: CASSLAGTGGYEQYF
CDR3nt: TGTGCCAGCAGCTTAGCGGGGACAGGGGGCTACGAGCAGTACTTC
d_gene: TRBD1
j_gene: TRBJ2-7
abundance: NA
v_gene: TRBV7-9

CDR3aa: CASSVVAGGPAEQFF
CDR3nt: TGTGCCAGCAGTGTAGTAGCGGGGGGGCCGGCCGAGCAGTTCTTC
d_gene: TRBD2
j_gene: TRBJ2-1
abundance: NA
v_gene: TRBV6-4

CDR3aa: CASSIVGGLRVEAFF
CDR3nt: TGTGCCAGTAGTATAGTCGGGGGGCTACGGGTCGAAGCTTTCTTT
d_gene: NA
j_gene: TRBJ1-1
abundance: NA
v_gene: TRBV19

CDR3aa: CASYQGARGTEAFF
CDR3nt: TGTGCCAGCTATCAGGGGGCAAGGGGCACTGAAGCTTTCTTT
d_gene: TRBD1
j_gene: TRBJ1-1
abundance: NA
v_gene: TRBV6-5

CDR3aa: CASSIQGAGYEQYF
CDR3nt: TGTGCCAGTAGTATACAGGGGGCTGGGTACGAGCAGTACTTC
d_gene: TRBD1
j_gene: TRBJ2-7
abundance: once
v_gene: TRBV19

CDR3aa: CASDEGTYSEQFF
CDR3nt: TGTGCTAGTGACGAAGGTACCTACAGTGAGCAGTTCTTC
d_gene: NA
j_gene: TRBJ2-1
abundance: NA
v_gene: TRBV12-5

CDR3aa: CASSRDRDRGSGNTIYF
CDR3nt: TGTGCCAGCTCAAGAGACCGGGACAGGGGCTCTGGAAACACCATATATTTT
d_gene: TRBD1
j_gene: TRBJ1-3
abundance: NA
v_gene: TRBV18

CDR3aa: CASNPPWREDTDTQYF
CDR3nt: TGTGCCAGCAATCCCCCTTGGCGGGAGGACACAGATACGCAGTATTTT
d_gene: TRBD2
j_gene: TRBJ2-3
abundance: NA
v_gene: TRBV9

CDR3aa: CARSEGSNQPQHF
CDR3nt: TGTGCCCGAAGCGAGGGTAGCAATCAGCCCCAGCATTTT
d_gene: NA
j_gene: TRBJ1-5
abundance: once
v_gene: TRBV30

CDR3aa: CASSLEDGITEAFF
CDR3nt: TGTGCCAGCAGCTTAGAGGACGGGATTACTGAAGCTTTCTTT
d_gene: NA
j_gene: TRBJ1-1
abundance: NA
v_gene: TRBV7-6

CDR3aa: CASGLAGGRNIQYF
CDR3nt: TGTGCCAGCGGACTAGCGGGAGGTAGGAACATTCAGTACTTC
d_gene: TRBD2
j_gene: TRBJ2-4
abundance: once
v_gene: TRBV2

CDR3aa: CASSLQGYRTEAFF
CDR3nt: TGTGCCAGCAGTTTACAGGGATACCGCACTGAAGCTTTCTTT
d_gene: NA
j_gene: TRBJ1-1
abundance: NA
v_gene: TRBV11-2

CDR3aa: CASSGQGSQSGFF
CDR3nt: TGTGCCAGCAGTGGACAGGGGAGCCAATCGGGGTTCTTC
d_gene: TRBD1
j_gene: TRBJ2-1
abundance: NA
v_gene: TRBV2

CDR3aa: CASTPGGAPYNEQFF
CDR3nt: TGTGCCAGCACCCCCGGGGGAGCCCCCTACAATGAGCAGTTCTTC
d_gene: NA
j_gene: TRBJ2-1
abundance: NA
v_gene: TRBV5-4

CDR3aa: CASSQGKPQRGGTTDTQYF
CDR3nt: TGCGCCAGCAGCCAAGGTAAACCTCAGCGGGGGGGAACCACAGATACGCAGTATTTT
d_gene: TRBD2
j_gene: TRBJ2-3
abundance: once
v_gene: TRBV4-1

CDR3aa: CASRKGGAGNQPQHF
CDR3nt: TGTGCCAGCCGAAAGGGGGGGGCAGGCAATCAGCCCCAGCATTTT
d_gene: NA
j_gene: TRBJ1-5
abundance: NA
v_gene: TRBV28

CDR3aa: CASSEGTSGRMDTQYF
CDR3nt: TGCGCCAGCAGTGAGGGGACTAGCGGGAGAATGGATACGCAGTATTTT
d_gene: TRBD2
j_gene: TRBJ2-3
abundance: NA
v_gene: TRBV10-1